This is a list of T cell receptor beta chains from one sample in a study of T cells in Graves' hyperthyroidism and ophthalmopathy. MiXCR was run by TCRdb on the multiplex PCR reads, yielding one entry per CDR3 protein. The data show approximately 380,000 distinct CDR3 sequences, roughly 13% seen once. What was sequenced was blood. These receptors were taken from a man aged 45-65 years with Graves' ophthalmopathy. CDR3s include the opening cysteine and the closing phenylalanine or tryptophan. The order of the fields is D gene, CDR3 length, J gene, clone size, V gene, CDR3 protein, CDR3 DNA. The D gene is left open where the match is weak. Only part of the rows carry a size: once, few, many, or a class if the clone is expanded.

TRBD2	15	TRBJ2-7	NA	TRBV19	CASQKAGALSYEQYF	TGTGCCAGTCAGAAGGCGGGAGCCCTCTCCTACGAGCAGTACTTC
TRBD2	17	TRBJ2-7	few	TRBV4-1	CASSQGRASGPPYEQYF	TGCGCCAGCAGCCAAGGCAGAGCTAGCGGGCCTCCCTACGAGCAGTACTTC
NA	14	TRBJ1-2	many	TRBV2	CASSVTQTIYGYTF	TGTGCCAGCAGTGTAACACAGACCATCTATGGCTACACCTTC
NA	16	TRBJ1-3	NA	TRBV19	CATTKRGLGSGNTIYF	TGTGCCACCACCAAACGGGGGCTTGGTTCTGGAAACACCATATATTTT
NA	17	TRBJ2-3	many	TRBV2	CASSRGVAELGGDTQYF	TGTGCCAGCAGTCGAGGAGTAGCCGAGCTAGGGGGAGATACGCAGTATTTT
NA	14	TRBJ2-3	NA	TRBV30	CAWSLGRGTDTQYF	TGTGCCTGGAGCCTCGGCCGGGGCACAGATACGCAGTATTTT
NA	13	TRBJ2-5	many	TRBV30	CAWSMDSQETQYF	TGTGCCTGGAGTATGGACAGCCAAGAGACCCAGTACTTC
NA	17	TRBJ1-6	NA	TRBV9	CASSTRDPTNPNSPLHF	TGTGCCAGCAGCACCCGCGACCCGACAAATCCTAATTCACCCCTCCACTTT
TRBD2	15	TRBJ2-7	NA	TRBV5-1	CASSPKSGRPREQYF	TGCGCCAGCAGCCCCAAAAGCGGGAGGCCCCGAGAGCAGTACTTC
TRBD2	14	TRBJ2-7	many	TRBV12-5	CASGLDIAGNEQYF	TGTGCTAGTGGTTTAGACATAGCGGGAAACGAGCAGTACTTC
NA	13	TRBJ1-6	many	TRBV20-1	CSARGVWNSPLHF	TGCAGTGCTAGGGGGGTGTGGAATTCACCCCTCCACTTT
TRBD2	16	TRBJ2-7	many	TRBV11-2	CASSFLGLAGSYEQYF	TGTGCCAGCAGCTTTCTGGGACTAGCGGGGTCCTACGAGCAGTACTTC
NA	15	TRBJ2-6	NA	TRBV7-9	CASSPITSGTNVLTF	TGTGCCAGCAGCCCAATTACTTCTGGGACCAACGTCCTGACTTTC
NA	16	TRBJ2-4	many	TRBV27	CASSFSVQVAKNIQYF	TGTGCCAGCAGTTTTAGTGTTCAGGTAGCCAAAAACATTCAGTACTTC
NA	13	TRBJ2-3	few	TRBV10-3	CAIRQSDGTIEYF	TGTGCCATACGCCAATCGGACGGCACAATTGAGTATTTT
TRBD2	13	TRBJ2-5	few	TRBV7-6	CASSLGTGGTQYF	TGTGCCAGCAGCTTGGGGACGGGAGGGACCCAGTACTTC
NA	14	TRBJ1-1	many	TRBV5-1	CASSFWGIDTEAFF	TGCGCCAGCAGCTTTTGGGGGATTGACACTGAAGCTTTCTTT
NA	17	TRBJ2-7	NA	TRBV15	CATSRDIETAGGYEQYF	TGTGCCACCAGCAGAGATATCGAGACGGCAGGAGGCTACGAGCAGTACTTC
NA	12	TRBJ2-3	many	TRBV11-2	CASSFRTDTQYF	TGTGCCAGCAGCTTCAGGACAGATACGCAGTATTTT
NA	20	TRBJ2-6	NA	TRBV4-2	CASSQGGTETSFFGANVLTF	TGTGCCAGCAGCCAAGGCGGTACCGAGACTAGTTTTTTTGGGGCCAACGTCCTGACTTTC
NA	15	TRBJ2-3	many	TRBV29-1	CSVDERGTLTDTQYF	TGCAGCGTTGACGAGAGGGGTACCCTCACAGATACGCAGTATTTT